This TCR beta chain was sequenced during a study of lymphopenia after photon versus proton radiotherapy. Here immunoSEQ multiplex PCR was the method, and the copy in TCRdb shows in-frame clones only, minus some. The sample contains 70,000 or so clones, more than 75% of which appear only once. Study conclusions and caveats: Relative stability marked proton patients; photon patients lost diversity and naive cells. Post-nadir TCR diversity decline inversely tracked overall survival among those who died. Oligoclonal CD8+ Temra expansion after nadir drove photon patients' diversity drop.

In regard to this clone: As yet, its antigen is unknown.

CDR3 size: 12 residues. CDR1 is MNHEY, CDR2 SMNVEV, per germline (reference sequence). V lost 5 bases to trimming and J lost 7 bases, with 11 bases between them. The material sequenced was peripheral blood, taken from a patient treated with photon-based radiotherapy. The gene calls are TRBV27 and TRBJ2-5; TRBD2 is a possible D gene (5 bases). The clonotype comes from a woman between 70 and 85 years old with pancreatic cancer. DNA of the CDR3: TGTGCCAGCAGTGGGGAAAGCGGGACCCAGTACTTC. It is translated as CASSGESGTQYF.